Listed below are T cell receptor beta chains from one sample, sequenced in a study of blood T cell repertoires in COVID-19. Assay used: immunoSEQ multiplex PCR; TCRdb lists only in-frame clones, some missing. The data contain some 180,000 clones, roughly nine tenths of them singletons. The sequenced sample was peripheral blood. The receptors were gathered from a man aged 65 to 85 with active or convalescent COVID-19. The CDR3 runs from the conserved cysteine through the conserved F or W. Fields, in order: D gene, J gene, clone size, V gene, CDR3 protein, CDR3 DNA. D genes are given only for firm matches. Rows may omit the clone size; those that give it use once, few, many or a size class.

>-|TRBJ1-1|-|TRBV7-8
CASSFRGQANTEAFF
TGTGCCAGCAGCTTTAGGGGACAAGCAAACACTGAAGCTTTCTTT
>TRBD1|TRBJ2-1|-|TRBV18
CASSPSGTEYNEQFF
TGTGCCAGCTCACCATCAGGGACAGAGTACAATGAGCAGTTCTTC
>-|TRBJ2-2|-|TRBV5-5
CASSRPGGTGELFF
TGTGCCAGCAGCAGACCAGGGGGGACCGGGGAGCTGTTTTTT
>-|TRBJ2-2|-|TRBV3-1/TRBV3-2
CASNDFNTGELFF
TGTGCCAGCAATGACTTCAACACCGGGGAGCTGTTTTTT
>-|TRBJ1-5|-|TRBV27
CASSLGPDLWPQHF
TGTGCCAGCAGTTTAGGCCCCGATCTGTGGCCCCAGCATTTT
>-|TRBJ2-1|once|TRBV7-2
CASSLDWGGPGLYNEQFF
TGTGCCAGCAGCTTAGATTGGGGGGGCCCGGGCCTTTACAATGAGCAGTTCTTC
>TRBD2|TRBJ2-1|-|TRBV18
CASSPSFLAGDEQFF
TGTGCCAGCTCACCAAGTTTTCTAGCGGGGGACGAGCAGTTCTTC
>TRBD1|TRBJ1-3|-|TRBV9
CASSVGGGGDGNTIYF
TGTGCCAGCAGCGTAGGTGGAGGGGGCGATGGAAACACCATATATTTT
>TRBD1|TRBJ2-7|-|TRBV5-1
CASSAGQGGEQYF
TGCGCCAGCAGCGCCGGACAGGGTGGAGAGCAGTACTTC
>TRBD1|TRBJ1-2|-|TRBV19
CASRPTPGQVYGYTF
TGTGCCAGTAGACCTACCCCGGGACAGGTCTATGGCTACACCTTC
>-|TRBJ2-3|once|TRBV24-1
CATSEWAATDTQYF
TGTGCCACCAGTGAATGGGCCGCCACAGATACGCAGTATTTT
>TRBD1|TRBJ1-5|-|TRBV2
CASSVGTGRNQPQHF
TGTGCCAGCAGTGTTGGGACAGGGCGCAATCAGCCCCAGCATTTT
>-|TRBJ1-6|-|TRBV6-4
CASSWDTRYDSPLHF
TGTGCCAGCAGCTGGGACACCCGGTACGATTCACCCCTCCACTTT
>TRBD1|TRBJ1-1|-|TRBV11-2
CASSPRNRGLVTEAFF
TGTGCCAGCAGCCCGCGAAACAGGGGCCTAGTCACTGAAGCTTTCTTT
>TRBD1|TRBJ1-2|few|TRBV7-2
CASSPTGGGNGYTF
TGTGCCAGCAGCCCGACAGGGGGTGGCAATGGCTACACCTTC
>TRBD1|TRBJ1-2|-|TRBV30
CAWSVGGTGTLGHYGYTF
TGTGCCTGGAGTGTAGGTGGGACAGGTACCCTTGGGCACTATGGCTACACCTTC
>TRBD1|TRBJ1-6|-|TRBV7-2
CASSSDRGYSPLHF
TGTGCCAGCAGCTCGGACAGGGGGTATTCACCCCTCCACTTT
>-|TRBJ1-2|-|TRBV24-1
CATSGGAGYTF
TGTGCCACCAGTGGGGGCGCGGGCTACACCTTC
>TRBD1|TRBJ1-3|once|TRBV9
CASSVVPTGSGNTIYF
TGTGCCAGCAGCGTAGTCCCGACAGGGAGTGGAAACACCATATATTTT
>-|TRBJ2-7|-|TRBV18
CASSQARGSYEQYF
TGTGCCAGCTCACAGGCGCGGGGCTCCTACGAGCAGTACTTC
>-|TRBJ2-5|-|TRBV20-1
CSAISETQYF
TGCAGTGCTATCTCAGAGACCCAGTACTTC
>TRBD2|TRBJ2-1|-|TRBV7-8
CASSLDSRLAGGLNEQFF
TGTGCCAGCAGCTTAGACAGTAGACTAGCGGGGGGTCTCAATGAGCAGTTCTTC
>TRBD2|TRBJ2-1|-|TRBV4-3
CASSQDWGLAAVRQFF
TGCGCCAGCAGCCAAGATTGGGGACTAGCAGCAGTTCGGCAGTTCTTC
>-|TRBJ1-3|few|TRBV4-3
CASSQARTAGNTIYF
TGCGCCAGCAGCCAAGCCAGGACAGCTGGAAACACCATATATTTT
>-|TRBJ2-2|few|TRBV30
CAWSVLAGRLFF
TGTGCCTGGAGTGTACTGGCGGGGCGGCTGTTTTTT
>TRBD1|TRBJ1-2|-|TRBV24-1
CATSDETGYGYTF
TGTGCCACCAGTGATGAGACAGGGTATGGCTACACCTTC